These T cell receptor beta chains were read from a single sample in a study of control samples from healthy donors and cancer patients. Produced via immunoSEQ multiplex PCR; TCRdb's table is partial and in-frame only. Found here are about 410,000 clones, 80% to 95% of them singletons; the top ten hold about 6.3%. Material: PBMCs. Receptors were obtained from a middle-aged man with head and neck cancer. The CDR3 runs from the conserved cysteine through the conserved F or W. D genes are given only for firm matches. Clone size is shown for a subset of rows, as once, few, many or a class of expanded clone.

>TRBV19|TRBD1|NA|TRBJ2-1
TGTGCCAGTAGTCTAGGGACAGGGGTTCTCGATGAGCAGTTCTTC
CASSLGTGVLDEQFF
>TRBV6-5|NA|once|TRBJ1-2
TGTGCCAGCACGACCGAGACCAGGGCGGTCACCTTC
CASTTETRAVTF
>TRBV7-2|NA|NA|TRBJ2-3
TGTGCCAGCAGCTTACGAGGCGGGTTTAACGCAGATACGCAGTATTTT
CASSLRGGFNADTQYF
>TRBV7-2|NA|NA|TRBJ2-6
TGTGCCAGCAGCTTAGGGCCTGGGGCCAACGTCCTGACTTTC
CASSLGPGANVLTF
>TRBV6-5|NA|NA|TRBJ1-2
TGTGCCAGCAGTTACTCGGTGAGGGGGGCTAACTATGGCTACACCTTC
CASSYSVRGANYGYTF
>TRBV27|NA|NA|TRBJ1-1
TGTGCCAGCAGTTTGGGGGTCTCCACTGAAGCTTTCTTT
CASSLGVSTEAFF
>TRBV5-6|TRBD1|NA|TRBJ1-4
TGTGCCAGCAGCTGGCCGACAGGGGGAAGTGAAAAACTGTTTTTT
CASSWPTGGSEKLFF
>TRBV7-9|NA|NA|TRBJ2-2
TGTGCCAGCAGTTCAAGGGGAGATTACACCGGGGAGCTGTTTTTT
CASSSRGDYTGELFF
>TRBV2|TRBD1|NA|TRBJ2-1
TGTGCCAGCAAAGATTTGACTCCGGGACAGGGGCAGTTCTTC
CASKDLTPGQGQFF
>TRBV19|NA|NA|TRBJ1-2
TGTGCCAGTAGTCGCGACCAGGGTGGAGAGGGCTACACCTTC
CASSRDQGGEGYTF
>TRBV6-5|NA|NA|TRBJ2-5
TGTGCCAGCAGTCCCTACAGGGGGGGAGAGACCCAGTACTTC
CASSPYRGGETQYF
>TRBV7-8|NA|NA|TRBJ1-2
TGTGCCAGCAGCCCAGGGACTAACTATGGCTACACCTTC
CASSPGTNYGYTF
>TRBV27|NA|NA|TRBJ1-3
TGTGCCAGCAGTCCCTTGTCCTCTGGAAACACCATATATTTT
CASSPLSSGNTIYF
>TRBV5-1|NA|NA|TRBJ2-1
TGCGCCAGCAGCTGGGCTAGTTCGAACAATGAGCAGTTCTTC
CASSWASSNNEQFF
>TRBV28|NA|few|TRBJ2-6
TGTGCCAGCAGCCCCAGGCAGGGGTCACCCTCTGGGGCCAACGTCCTGACTTTC
CASSPRQGSPSGANVLTF
>TRBV7-3|NA|NA|TRBJ2-7
TGTGCCAGCAGCTTAAACGTGCAGGGCTACGAGCAGTACTTC
CASSLNVQGYEQYF
>TRBV7-9|NA|few|TRBJ1-1
TGTGCCAGCAGGTGGGGACCGAACACTGAAGCTTTCTTT
CASRWGPNTEAFF
>TRBV5-1|NA|NA|TRBJ2-7
TGCGCCAGCTTCTCAGCCTACGAGCAGTACTTC
CASFSAYEQYF
>TRBV6-5|NA|NA|TRBJ1-2
TGTGCCAGCAATTCTCAGGGACCCTCTAGCTATGGCTACACCTTC
CASNSQGPSSYGYTF
>TRBV5-6|TRBD1|NA|TRBJ2-7
TGTGCCAGCAGCCCTCTGGGCAGGGGGCTATACGAGCAGTACTTC
CASSPLGRGLYEQYF
>TRBV15|NA|once|TRBJ2-7
TGTGCCACCAGCAGAGACGGCTACGAGCAGTACTTC
CATSRDGYEQYF
>TRBV7-3|TRBD1|NA|TRBJ2-2
TGTGCCAGCAGCCGAGACAGGGGGGACACCGGGGAGCTGTTTTTT
CASSRDRGDTGELFF